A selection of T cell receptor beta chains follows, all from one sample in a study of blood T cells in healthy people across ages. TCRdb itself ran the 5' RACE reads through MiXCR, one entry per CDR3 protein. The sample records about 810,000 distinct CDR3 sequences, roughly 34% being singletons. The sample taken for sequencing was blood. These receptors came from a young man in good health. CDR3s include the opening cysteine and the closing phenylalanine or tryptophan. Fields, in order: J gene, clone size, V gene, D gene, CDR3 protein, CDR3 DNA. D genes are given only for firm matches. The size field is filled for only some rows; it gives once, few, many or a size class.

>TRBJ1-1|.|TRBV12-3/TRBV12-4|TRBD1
CASNQRTGARFRTEAFF
TGTGCCAGCAACCAACGGACAGGGGCGCGATTTCGCACTGAAGCTTTCTTT
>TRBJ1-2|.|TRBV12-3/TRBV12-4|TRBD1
CASSVVQGYYGYTF
TGTGCCAGCAGTGTGGTACAGGGGTACTATGGCTACACCTTC
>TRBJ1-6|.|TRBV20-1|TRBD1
CSANQGRTGSPLHF
TGCAGTGCTAATCAGGGACGGACAGGGTCACCCCTCCACTTT
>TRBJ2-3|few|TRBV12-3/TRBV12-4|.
CASSLVHTTDTQYF
TGTGCCAGCAGTTTGGTGCACACCACAGATACGCAGTATTTT
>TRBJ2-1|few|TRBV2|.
CASSVWGGAYNEQFF
TGTGCCAGCAGTGTATGGGGGGGCGCCTACAATGAGCAGTTCTTC
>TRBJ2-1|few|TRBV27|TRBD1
CASSSSLTGTGNEQFF
TGTGCCAGCAGCTCGTCGTTGACCGGGACAGGAAATGAGCAGTTCTTC
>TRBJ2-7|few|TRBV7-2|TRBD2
CASSLGSSGSAYEQYF
TGTGCCAGCAGCTTAGGGTCTAGCGGGAGTGCCTACGAGCAGTACTTC
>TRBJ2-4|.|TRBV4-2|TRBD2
CASSQDLTTGGDIQYF
TGTGCCAGCAGCCAAGATTTAACGACGGGAGGGGACATTCAGTACTTC
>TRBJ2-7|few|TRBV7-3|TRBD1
CASSPRTGNEQYF
TGTGCCAGCAGCCCACGGACAGGTAATGAGCAGTACTTC
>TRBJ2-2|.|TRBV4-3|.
CASSQGGAGATGELFF
TGCGCCAGCAGCCAAGGAGGGGCGGGGGCCACCGGGGAGCTGTTTTTT
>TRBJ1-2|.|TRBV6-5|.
CASSYAGQGYTF
TGTGCCAGCAGTTACGCGGGGCAAGGCTACACCTTC
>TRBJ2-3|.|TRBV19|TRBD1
CASWTGEISDTQYF
TGTGCCAGTTGGACAGGGGAGATATCAGATACGCAGTATTTT
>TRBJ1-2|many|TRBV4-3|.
CASSQGKTGRGGYTF
TGCGCCAGCAGCCAAGGCAAAACAGGTCGCGGTGGCTACACCTTC
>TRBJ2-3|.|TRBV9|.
CASSPNGAPTDTQYF
TGTGCCAGCAGCCCAAATGGGGCCCCCACAGATACGCAGTATTTT
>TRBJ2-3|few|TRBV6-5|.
CASRWLARADTQYF
TGTGCCAGCAGGTGGCTAGCGAGAGCAGATACGCAGTATTTT
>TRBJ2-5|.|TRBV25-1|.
CASSAPIGTEGGTQYF
TGTGCCAGCAGTGCCCCCATCGGGACCGAAGGGGGGACCCAGTACTTC
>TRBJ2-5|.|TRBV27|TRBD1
CASKGAGGGETQYF
TGTGCCAGCAAGGGGGCAGGGGGTGGAGAGACCCAGTACTTC